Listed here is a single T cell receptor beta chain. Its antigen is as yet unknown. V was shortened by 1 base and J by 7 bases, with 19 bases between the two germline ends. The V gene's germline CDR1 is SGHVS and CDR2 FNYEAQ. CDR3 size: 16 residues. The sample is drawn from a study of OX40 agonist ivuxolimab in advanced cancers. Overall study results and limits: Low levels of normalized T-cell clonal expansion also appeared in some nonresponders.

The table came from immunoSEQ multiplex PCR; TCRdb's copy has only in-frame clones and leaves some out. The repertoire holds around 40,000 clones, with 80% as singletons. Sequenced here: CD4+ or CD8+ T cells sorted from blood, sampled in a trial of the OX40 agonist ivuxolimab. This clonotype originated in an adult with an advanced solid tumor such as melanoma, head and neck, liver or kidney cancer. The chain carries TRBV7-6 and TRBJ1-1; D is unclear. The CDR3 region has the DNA TGTGCCAGCAGCTTAGGTCCGGGCATCCTCGGAGTTGAAGCTTTCTTT. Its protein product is CASSLGPGILGVEAFF.